This TCR beta chain was documented in a study of vaccination effects on CD4 cells after COVID-19. Per the germline V gene, CDR1 is LGHNA and CDR2 is YNFKEQ. This CDR3 is built from 13 residues. V was clipped by 6 bases and J by 4 bases; unmatched bases: 0. It was after approximately 11 days of culture that CD4+ T cells were isolated. It was two doses of either the BNT162b2 or mRNA-1273 vaccine that participants received. With regard to this clone: What it recognizes is unknown.

TCRdb keeps only in-frame clones here, not all; method: immunoSEQ multiplex PCR. The profile shows about 8,900 clones, around 76% of them singletons. Sequences were derived from CD4+ T cells from PBMCs cultured without peptide, sampled after COVID-19 vaccination. The chain couples TRBV4-2 to TRBJ2-5, with 12 positions matching TRBD2. The origin of this receptor is a human donor who received a COVID-19 vaccine. CDR3 bases: TGTGCCAGCAGGGGACTAGCGGGAGAGACCCAGTACTTC. This codes for CASRGLAGETQYF.